These T cell receptor beta chains were read from a single sample in a study of T cells of healthy individuals. Using its own MiXCR run on the 5' RACE reads, TCRdb lists one record per CDR3 protein. The profile shows 40,000 to 60,000 distinct CDR3 sequences, about 15% of them singletons. These receptor sequences come from a human donor in good health. The CDR3 runs from the conserved cysteine through the conserved F or W. The D gene is left open where the match is weak. Some rows mark clone size as missing; the rest say once, few, many or name a class of expanded clone.

cdr3_length,v_call,clone_size,d_call,j_call,cdr3_nt,cdr3_aa
14,TRBV20-1,many,TRBD1,TRBJ1-2,TGCAGTGCCCAAGCGAGACAGGGGGCGAGTGGCTACACCTTC,CSAQARQGASGYTF
16,TRBV6-6,many,TRBD1,TRBJ1-6,TGTGCCAGCAGTTACAAGACAGGGGCCTATAATTCACCCCTCCACTTT,CASSYKTGAYNSPLHF
15,TRBV19,many,-,TRBJ1-2,TGTGCCAGCCTAACCCCGGGGGTTTCTAACTATGGCTACACCTTC,CASLTPGVSNYGYTF
14,TRBV20-1,many,TRBD2,TRBJ2-1,TGCAGTGCTAGACTCGCCGGGACTAGAGGCGAGCAGTTCTTC,CSARLAGTRGEQFF
13,TRBV7-2,few,TRBD2,TRBJ2-2,TGTGCCAGCAGCCGGCGGGGGACCGGGGAGCTGTTTTTT,CASSRRGTGELFF
18,TRBV20-1,few,TRBD2,TRBJ2-7,TGCAGTGCCTCCGGGGCTAGCGGGAGGGCCGTTCACCCCTACGAGCAGTACTTC,CSASGASGRAVHPYEQYF
15,TRBV20-1,few,-,TRBJ1-1,TGCAGTGCTAGAGACCCTGGGACGGGGAGGACTGAAGCTTTCTTT,CSARDPGTGRTEAFF
14,TRBV6-2/TRBV6-3,once,TRBD1,TRBJ2-1,TGTGCCAGCAGTCTACCGACAGGGTTCCACGAGCAGTTCTTC,CASSLPTGFHEQFF
15,TRBV24-1,many,TRBD1,TRBJ2-1,TGTGCCACCAGCCACCGACAGGGTGGCTACAATGAGCAGTTCTTC,CATSHRQGGYNEQFF
15,TRBV4-3,many,-,TRBJ2-7,TGCGCCAGCAGCCAAGAGCCGGGACTCCACTACGAGCAGTACTTC,CASSQEPGLHYEQYF
16,TRBV20-1,many,TRBD2,TRBJ2-7,TGCAGTGCTAGAGCGCGTTTACTAGCGGTTTCCTACGAGCAGTACTTC,CSARARLLAVSYEQYF
15,TRBV6-5,-,TRBD1,TRBJ2-1,TGTGCCAGCACCCCTCCCGGGACAGCCGGTAATGAGCAGTTCTTC,CASTPPGTAGNEQFF
16,TRBV13,few,-,TRBJ2-3,TGTGCCAGCAGCTTACCTCGAATTCTGATGAAAGATACGCAGTATTTT,CASSLPRILMKDTQYF
14,TRBV27,many,-,TRBJ2-7,TGTGCCAGCAGCCGCTTTGGACGGTCCTACGAGCAGTACTTC,CASSRFGRSYEQYF
15,TRBV4-2,many,-,TRBJ1-5,TGTGCCAGCAGCCAAGATAGAGGGGGGAAAGGGCCCCAGCATTTT,CASSQDRGGKGPQHF
14,TRBV29-1,many,-,TRBJ1-5,TGCAGCGTTTCGCTCCGGGACGGAGATCAGCCCCAGCATTTT,CSVSLRDGDQPQHF
12,TRBV30,many,-,TRBJ2-1,TGTGCCTGGAGTCCTAGGCCGAATGAGCAGTTCTTC,CAWSPRPNEQFF
17,TRBV21-1,once,-,TRBJ2-3,TGTGCCAGCAGCAAATTAAGTACGAGGGTTCCGACAGATACGCAGTATTTT,CASSKLSTRVPTDTQYF
15,TRBV3-1,-,TRBD2,TRBJ2-1,TGTGCCAGCAGCGAGGGACTAGCGGAATACAATGAGCAGTTCTTC,CASSEGLAEYNEQFF
13,TRBV20-1,many,-,TRBJ1-3,TGCAGTGCCGGACATGTCTCTGGAAACACCATATATTTT,CSAGHVSGNTIYF
16,TRBV5-6,many,TRBD1,TRBJ2-1,TGTGCCAGCAGCCTCCTAAAGACAGGGGCCTACAATGAGCAGTTCTTC,CASSLLKTGAYNEQFF
15,TRBV5-5,-,TRBD1,TRBJ2-7,TGTGCCAGCAGCTCACCCGGGACAGGGGGCAACGAGCAGTACTTC,CASSSPGTGGNEQYF
19,TRBV20-1,many,TRBD2,TRBJ2-7,TGCAGTGCTAGTTCCATTGGTCCCTTAGCGGGACTCAATTCCTACGAGCAGTACTTC,CSASSIGPLAGLNSYEQYF
15,TRBV6-2/TRBV6-3,many,TRBD2,TRBJ2-4,TGTGCCAGCAGTTACGCCCCCCGGACTAGCTTGATTCAGTACTTC,CASSYAPRTSLIQYF
14,TRBV13,few,-,TRBJ2-7,TGTGCCAGCAGCTTAGGCGGGCAGGCCCACGAGCAGTACTTC,CASSLGGQAHEQYF
15,TRBV7-9,-,TRBD1,TRBJ1-2,TGTGCCAGCAGCTTAGGGACAGGGATATCCCATGGCTACACCTTC,CASSLGTGISHGYTF